Presented here are 10 T cell receptor beta chains from one specimen sequenced in a study of blood T cell repertoires in COVID-19. The method was immunoSEQ multiplex PCR; TCRdb's version includes in-frame clones alone and lacks a portion of them. The sample holds 400,000 to 500,000 clones; roughly 84% are singletons and the top ten take 1.4%. What was sequenced was PBMCs or T cells enriched from blood (not recorded which). The source is a woman younger than 30 who had been exposed to COVID-19.

V usage is TRBV29-1 and J usage is TRBJ1-1, with D unclear. This CDR3 has 13 amino acids. The ends were cut back, 4 bases at V and 7 bases at J, with 16 bases in the middle. CDR1 and CDR2 from the germline V gene are SQVTM and ANQGSEA. This chain's CDR3 is CSVGGTPGIEAFF. In DNA, the CDR3 is TGCAGCGTTGGCGGAACTCCGGGGATTGAAGCTTTCTTT.

The V and J genes are TRBV28 and TRBJ2-1, with TRBD2 identical over 7 bases. CDR1 and CDR2 from the germline V gene are MDHEN and SYDVKM. The CDR3 sequence is 14 residues long. J gave up 8 bases and V 3 bases, and 7 bases lay outside the gene matches. This chain's CDR3 is CASSFGGSGYEQFF. CDR3 bases: TGTGCCAGCAGTTTTGGCGGGAGCGGCTATGAGCAGTTCTTC.

The CDR3 is CASTPGLPSYEQYF. The CDR3 nucleotides read TGTGCCAGCACACCGGGACTACCCTCCTACGAGCAGTACTTC. This chain joins TRBV2 and TRBJ2-7, with 7 bases matching TRBD2. Germline CDR1 and CDR2: SNHLY and FYNNEI. The CDR3 is 14 amino acids. The trim removed 7 bases at V and 0 bases at J, leaving 6 bases unmatched.

The CDR3 DNA reads as TGTGCCAGCAGTCCCTGGGGACAGGGGATGAATCAGCCCCAGCATTTT. Its protein product is CASSPWGQGMNQPQHF. The V call is TRBV28, the J call TRBJ1-5, with 10 bases identical to TRBD1. Germline CDR1 and CDR2: MDHEN and SYDVKM. This CDR3 comprises 16 residues. The J segment lost 4 bases and the V segment lost 5 bases, leaving 8 bases of the junction unmatched.

The chain links TRBV18 to TRBJ2-1; a weak D match, TRBD2 (5 bases). Germline V gives CDR1 KGHSH, CDR2 LQKENI. The CDR3 extends over 15 amino acids. The V end lost 2 bases, the J end lost 1 base, and 9 bases lay between the germline ends. CDR3 in amino acids: CASSPSEGSYNEQFF. CDR3 in DNA: TGTGCCAGCTCACCAAGCGAGGGATCCTACAATGAGCAGTTCTTC.

This clone occurred a few times. The V gene is TRBV9, the J gene TRBJ2-5, with TRBD2 as a possible D gene (6 bases). The CDR3 loop spans 15 amino acids. Germline CDR1 and CDR2: SGDLS and YYNGEE. The V gene lost 0 bases and the J gene lost 2 bases, with 11 bases spanning the gap. DNA for the CDR3: TGTGCCAGCAGCGTAGAGGCTAGCGTACAAGAGACCCAGTACTTC. It encodes CASSVEASVQETQYF. Filled out from reference TRBV9 and TRBJ2-5, the complete variable domain reads DSGVTQTPKHLITATGQRVTLRCSPRSGDLSVYWYQQSLDQGLQFLIQYYNGEERAKGNILERFSAQQFPDLHSELNLSSLELGDSALYFCASSVEASVQETQYFGPGTRLLVL.

The gene calls are TRBV10-3 and TRBJ1-1, with unresolved D. The CDR3 spans 15 residues. Germline CDR1 is ENHRY and CDR2 is SYGVKD. V was clipped by 2 bases and J by 0 bases, with 10 bases between them. CDR3 nucleotide sequence: TGTGCCATCAGTGAGCCGGCGGGGATGAACACTGAAGCTTTCTTT. Translation gives CAISEPAGMNTEAFF.

The chain joins TRBV4-3 to TRBJ2-1; TRBD2 might be the D (5 bases). CDR3 length equals 16 residues. Germline V lookup: CDR1 LGHNA, CDR2 YSLEER. Trimming left V 0 bases short and J 1 base short, with 10 bases between. CDR3: CASSQDPSSSYNEQFF. The DNA for the CDR3 is TGCGCCAGCAGCCAAGACCCTAGCTCTTCCTACAATGAGCAGTTCTTC.

The rearrangement joins TRBV11-2 to TRBJ2-2; 8 bases agree with TRBD1. After removal of 1 base from V and 7 bases from J, the junction contained 8 bases not matched to a gene. The germline gives CDR1 SGHAT, CDR2 FQNNGV. This CDR3 comprises 16 residues. The CDR3 loop reads CASSLVGQGAIGELFF. The CDR3 coding sequence is TGTGCCAGCAGCTTAGTTGGCCAGGGGGCGATCGGGGAGCTGTTTTTT. Based on the CDR3 plus reference TRBV11-2 and TRBJ2-2, the full variable domain is EAGVAQSPRYKIIEKRQSVAFWCNPISGHATLYWYQQILGQGPKLLIQFQNNGVVDDSQLPKDRFSAERLKGVDSTLKIQPAKLEDSAVYLCASSLVGQGAIGELFFGEGSRLTVL.

This clone showed up just a few times. The rearrangement joins TRBV19 to TRBJ2-7; 7 bases match TRBD1. The junction had 7 bases not matched to a gene; V was cut back by 5 bases and J by 0 bases. The V gene's germline CDR1 is LNHDA and CDR2 SQIVND (reference sequence). This CDR3 is built from 15 residues. CDR3 sequence: CASSARDSLSYEQYF. The CDR3 nucleotides read TGTGCCAGTAGTGCCAGGGACAGCCTCTCCTACGAGCAGTACTTC.